This is a list of T cell receptor beta chains from one sample in a study of cytomegalovirus exposure and HLA in healthy donors. TCRdb keeps only in-frame clones here, not all; method: immunoSEQ multiplex PCR. This table holds 90,000 to 150,000 clones, approximately 80% found once. The sequenced sample consisted of PBMCs. The receptors here all came from a man aged 35 to 55 in good health and CMV-seropositive. Both conserved end residues are part of each CDR3. Fields, in order: D gene, J gene, V gene, clone size, CDR3 DNA, CDR3 protein. D genes are given only for firm matches. The size of a clone is reported for some rows only, either as once, few or many, or as a class for expanded clones.

- | TRBJ1-6 | TRBV5-1 | - | TGCGCCAGCAGCTTGGAGCGCCCTAACGCCTATAATTCACCCCTCCACTTT | CASSLERPNAYNSPLHF
- | TRBJ1-2 | TRBV4-1 | - | TGCGCCAGCAGCCAAGGCGAGTGGTACTATGGCTACACCTTC | CASSQGEWYYGYTF
- | TRBJ2-5 | TRBV30 | - | TGTGCCTGGAGTGTTGATTTAGGAGTTCGAGAGACCCAGTACTTC | CAWSVDLGVRETQYF
TRBD1 | TRBJ1-1 | TRBV4-1 | - | TGCGCCAGCAGCCATGGACAGGGGAACACTGAAGCTTTCTTT | CASSHGQGNTEAFF
TRBD1 | TRBJ2-1 | TRBV19 | - | TGTGCCAGTAGTCCGGGACAGATCCTAAGGTTCGAGCACAATGAGCAGTTCTTC | CASSPGQILRFEHNEQFF
TRBD1 | TRBJ2-7 | TRBV18 | - | TGTGCCAGCTCAAACCCGGGACAGGGCCCCTACGAGCAGTACTTC | CASSNPGQGPYEQYF
TRBD1 | TRBJ1-1 | TRBV7-7 | - | TGTGCTAGCAGCTTAGGAACAGGGGGCGAAGCTTTCTTT | CASSLGTGGEAFF
TRBD1 | TRBJ1-2 | TRBV5-6 | - | TGTGCCAGCAGCCTGGGACAGGGAATGTATGGCTACACCTTC | CASSLGQGMYGYTF
TRBD1 | TRBJ2-3 | TRBV7-2 | once | TGTGCCAGCAGCTCCCACGGGGACAGGGGGGTAATAGATACGCAGTATTTT | CASSSHGDRGVIDTQYF
TRBD1 | TRBJ2-1 | TRBV30 | - | TGTGCCGGAACCGGGACAGGGGTCGATGAGCAGTTCTTC | CAGTGTGVDEQFF
- | TRBJ1-5 | TRBV7-2 | - | TGTGCCAGCAGCTTAGCTAGGAGGGGCGAGCCCCAGCATTTT | CASSLARRGEPQHF
TRBD2 | TRBJ2-7 | TRBV19 | - | TGTGCCAGTAGTTCCGCGCTCCGGGGGGGTAGCTACGAGCAGTACTTC | CASSSALRGGSYEQYF
- | TRBJ1-1 | TRBV6-6 | - | TGTGCCAGCAGTTACTCGGGAGGGGGGAACACTGAAGCTTTCTTT | CASSYSGGGNTEAFF
TRBD2 | TRBJ2-2 | TRBV5-4 | once | TGTGCCAGCAGAAAACGACTAGCGGGGCACACCGGGGAGCTGTTTTTT | CASRKRLAGHTGELFF
- | TRBJ1-2 | TRBV7-2 | - | TGTGCCAGCAGCTACAGGACAGCAACTAATGGCTGCACCTTC | CASSYRTATNGCTF
TRBD2 | TRBJ2-3 | TRBV19 | - | TGTGCCAGTAGTATGACTAGCGGCAGTGCTAGCACAGATACGCAGTATTTT | CASSMTSGSASTDTQYF
- | TRBJ1-1 | TRBV29-1 | - | TGCAGCGGTGTGGGGGGCGGGAGGACTGAAGCTTTCTTT | CSGVGGGRTEAFF
TRBD2 | TRBJ2-7 | TRBV11-1 | - | TGTGCCAGCAGCCCGACTAGCGGGGGGGCTTGGGAGCAGTACTTC | CASSPTSGGAWEQYF
TRBD2 | TRBJ2-7 | TRBV18 | - | TGTGCCAGCTCACCCGTTTCATGGACTAGCGGGGCTACCTACGAGCAGTACTTC | CASSPVSWTSGATYEQYF
TRBD1 | TRBJ1-3 | TRBV11-1 | - | TGTGCCAGCAGCCTGAGCCCGGGACAGGGCTCTGGAAACACCATATATTTT | CASSLSPGQGSGNTIYF
- | TRBJ1-2 | TRBV4-1 | - | TGCGCCAGCAGTAGGGGGAATTACGGGGGGCCTAACTATGGCTACACCTTC | CASSRGNYGGPNYGYTF
TRBD1 | TRBJ1-5 | TRBV6-5 | once | TGTGCCAGCAGTCCGACAGGGAATAGCAATCAGCCCCAGCATTTT | CASSPTGNSNQPQHF
TRBD2 | TRBJ2-3 | TRBV6-4 | - | TGTGCCAGCAGTGACTTGCGGGGGGGCCAGGATACGCAGTATTTT | CASSDLRGGQDTQYF
- | TRBJ2-2 | TRBV7-6 | - | TGTGCCAGCGGCAGGGGTGTCACCGGGGAGCTGTTTTTT | CASGRGVTGELFF
- | TRBJ1-2 | TRBV4-1 | - | TGCGCCAGCAGCCAAGATTCGGGGGGGACGAGCCTTCGGTCCTCTGGCTACACCTTC | CASSQDSGGTSLRSSGYTF
- | TRBJ2-5 | TRBV7-2 | - | TGTGCCAGCAGCTTAGAGCGGGTTACGGAGACCCAGTACTTC | CASSLERVTETQYF
- | TRBJ1-2 | TRBV4-3 | - | TGCGCCAGCAGCCACCAGGGGCGTTCCTATGGCTACACCTTC | CASSHQGRSYGYTF
TRBD2 | TRBJ2-1 | TRBV29-1 | - | TGCAGCGGCGTCGGGACTAGCGGGGGTAATGAGCAGTTCTTC | CSGVGTSGGNEQFF
- | TRBJ2-7 | TRBV25-1 | - | TGTGCCAGCACTCCCTTGGGACACGGGACCTACGAGCAGTACTTC | CASTPLGHGTYEQYF
- | TRBJ1-1 | TRBV27 | - | TGTGCCAGCGTTCCGCAGGGGAACACTGAAGCTTTCTTT | CASVPQGNTEAFF
- | TRBJ1-2 | TRBV28 | - | TGTGCCAGCAGTCTAGTACAGGATCTCCGTGGCTACACCTTC | CASSLVQDLRGYTF
- | TRBJ1-5 | TRBV7-2 | - | TGTGCCAGCAGCTTAGAGTGGGCGCAGCCCCAGCATTTT | CASSLEWAQPQHF
TRBD1 | TRBJ1-2 | TRBV6-5 | - | TGTGCCAGCAGCCCCGGGACAGGGGCGAACTATGGCTACACCTTC | CASSPGTGANYGYTF
TRBD1 | TRBJ2-1 | TRBV7-6 | - | TGTGCCAGCAGCTTAGACCGGGACAGGTCATACAATGAGCAGTTCTTC | CASSLDRDRSYNEQFF
TRBD1 | TRBJ1-4 | TRBV25-1 | - | TGTGCCAGCAGTGATCCCCCCCCCGGACAGGGGCCTGAAAAACTGTTTTTT | CASSDPPPGQGPEKLFF
- | TRBJ1-4 | TRBV7-6 | - | TGTGCCAGCAGCCCCCGTGTGTCGCCCAGTGAAAAACTGTTTTTT | CASSPRVSPSEKLFF
- | TRBJ1-6 | TRBV5-6 | - | TGTGCCAGCAGCTTGGTACGGTATAATTCACCCCTCCACTTT | CASSLVRYNSPLHF
- | TRBJ1-2 | TRBV19 | - | TGTGCCAGCGCTGACAGGCAGAATAACTATGGCTACACCTTC | CASADRQNNYGYTF
- | TRBJ1-2 | TRBV14 | few | TGTGCCAGCAGCCTATATTCCAGGGTTGGCTATGGCTACACCTTC | CASSLYSRVGYGYTF
TRBD2 | TRBJ2-1 | TRBV7-9 | - | TGTGCCAGCAGTCCCAGCGGGGGGCACGGGTACAATGAGCAGTTCTTC | CASSPSGGHGYNEQFF
TRBD1 | TRBJ1-6 | TRBV18 | - | TGTGCCAGCTCACTTGTACCGGACAGGGCTCATTCACCCCTCCACTTT | CASSLVPDRAHSPLHF
TRBD1 | TRBJ1-1 | TRBV5-5 | few | TGTGCCAGCAGCGAGGGACAGGGAAAAACTGAAGCTTTCTTT | CASSEGQGKTEAFF
TRBD2 | TRBJ2-2 | TRBV5-1 | - | TGCGCCAGCGACCGTGGGGCGGGGGGACCGAACACCGGGGAGCTGTTTTTT | CASDRGAGGPNTGELFF
- | TRBJ1-5 | TRBV28 | - | TGTGCCAGCAGTCAGGACAGTCCCAGCAATCAGCCCCAGCATTTT | CASSQDSPSNQPQHF
TRBD2 | TRBJ2-3 | TRBV5-1 | - | TGCGCCAGCAGCTTACCACAGGGTGTCGGACTAGCGGGTTTCACAGATACGCAGTATTTT | CASSLPQGVGLAGFTDTQYF
TRBD2 | TRBJ2-3 | TRBV6-1 | - | TGTGCCAGCTGGAGCGGGGGTGCCACAGATACGCAGTATTTT | CASWSGGATDTQYF
- | TRBJ2-7 | TRBV6-5 | once | TGTGCCAGCAGTTACTCCATCAGGGCCATCTACGAGCAGTACTTC | CASSYSIRAIYEQYF
- | TRBJ2-7 | TRBV27 | - | TGTGCCAGCAGTCTAGCCCGAACTTACGAGCAGTACTTC | CASSLARTYEQYF
- | TRBJ1-1 | TRBV19 | few | TGTGCCAGTACGAGATCTCCCGGACAGCTCGAGGCTTTCTTT | CASTRSPGQLEAFF
- | TRBJ1-4 | TRBV18 | - | TGTGCCAGCTCAGGACAGAGTCAGGATGAAAAACTGTTTTTT | CASSGQSQDEKLFF
TRBD1 | TRBJ1-1 | TRBV5-1 | - | TGCGCCAGCAGCTTGACCGGACAGGGGGCTTTGGTAGCTTTCTTT | CASSLTGQGALVAFF
TRBD1 | TRBJ2-5 | TRBV7-9 | - | TGTGCCAGCAGCCCGACAGGGGGACTACAAGAGACCCAGTACTTC | CASSPTGGLQETQYF
TRBD1 | TRBJ1-2 | TRBV27 | - | TGTGCCAGCAGCCACCAAAAGGGGACATGGACAGGCGGGAAGGATGGCTACACCTTC | CASSHQKGTWTGGKDGYTF
TRBD1 | TRBJ2-7 | TRBV6-5 | - | TGTGCCAGCAGCCAGAACACGGGACAGCCCTACGAGCAGTACTTC | CASSQNTGQPYEQYF
- | TRBJ2-5 | TRBV7-2 | few | TGTGCCAGCAGCTCGTCCTTCGGGATTCTAGAGACCCAGTACTTC | CASSSSFGILETQYF
- | TRBJ2-2 | TRBV7-7 | - | TGTGCTAGCAGCTTAGAGCCCAAATTGAACACCGGGGAGCTGTTTTTT | CASSLEPKLNTGELFF
- | TRBJ2-7 | TRBV27 | - | TGTGCCAGCAGTTTAAAGTTGACTAACTACGAGCAGTACTTC | CASSLKLTNYEQYF
TRBD1 | TRBJ2-5 | TRBV29-1 | - | TGCAGCGCGGAAGACAGGGGGCGCGGAGAGACCCAGTACTTC | CSAEDRGRGETQYF
TRBD1 | TRBJ1-2 | TRBV19 | - | TGTGCCAGTAAGGCCGCACAGGGGCTAGCTAACTATGGCTACACCTTC | CASKAAQGLANYGYTF
- | TRBJ1-1 | TRBV5-4 | - | TGTGCCAGCAGCTTGGCCACGACAGGAAAAAACACTGAAGCTTTCTTT | CASSLATTGKNTEAFF